A selection of T cell receptor beta chains follows, all from one sample in a study of CD8 T cells in Susac syndrome. MiXCR, run by TCRdb on the immunoSEQ multiplex PCR reads, gives a single entry per CDR3 protein. The data contain fewer than 150,000 distinct CDR3 sequences, about 94% of them singletons. The sample consisted of CD8+ T cells from PBMCs. All receptors come from a human donor in good health. The conserved cysteine and the conserved F or W are not part of the CDR3 here.

>TRBV20-1
SARGGWYEQY
>TRBV25-1
ASRGIQY
>TRBV7-2
ASSRRQGQQPQH
>TRBV20-1
SARANLGGLGNEQF
>TRBV4-3
ASSQERDSGDLWGYT
>TRBV20-1
SAHPRESSTDTQY
>TRBV7-2
ASSYFTGTSGRSYYEQY
>TRBV30
AWSLTSGSVVFHTGELF
>TRBV7-9
ASSLTGEGYNEQF
>TRBV9
ASSVEPGEETQY
>TRBV28
ASSFRGLAKNIQY
>TRBV11-2
ASSLDETQY
>TRBV14
ASSQGALAGVTDTQY
>TRBV6-5
ASSRRQNEKLF
>TRBV15
ATSRAGLAMETQY
>TRBV11-2
ASSLTERQLLDTQY
>TRBV9
ASSVSGSYADTQY
>TRBV6-6
ASSLSFSYEQY
>TRBV28
ASSLTTGAYYGYT
>TRBV29-1
SVLGGNANEQY
>TRBV13
ASSARDEQY
>TRBV7-9
ASSVPPGSYNEQF
>TRBV6-5
ASSYSKGRTGELF
>TRBV30
AVTRNEQF
>TRBV11-1
ASSLGPGLAGLSTDTQY
>TRBV27
ASKGGRLEQY
>TRBV28
ASSPGLAGGTDTQY
>TRBV9
ASSVAGIQGHEQY
>TRBV7-9
ASSGTGRSNEQF
>TRBV6-4
ASSLRTGVHNEQF
>TRBV5-1
ASSLMGAGLGAETQY